This is a list of T cell receptor beta chains from one sample in a study of CD8 T cells in Susac syndrome. TCRdb fed the immunoSEQ multiplex PCR reads into MiXCR, producing one record per CDR3 protein. The data show some 180,000 distinct CDR3 sequences, about 95% seen once. Specimen: CD4+ T cells from PBMCs. The receptors were gathered from a human donor in good health. Each CDR3 is given with its conserved first and last residue. A D gene is named only where the DNA matches it firmly.

D | J | V | DNA | CDR3
TRBD2 | TRBJ2-7 | TRBV29-1 | TGCAGCGTTGAAGATTATGTTAGTAGCGGGAGGGCCGGGTACGAGCAGTACTTC | CSVEDYVSSGRAGYEQYF
NA | TRBJ1-5 | TRBV30 | TGTGCCTGGACCCCAGGGGCGGGGCAGCCCCAGCATTTT | CAWTPGAGQPQHF
NA | TRBJ2-1 | TRBV29-1 | TGCAGCGTTGGGATGCATACCGGGACTTCGTTCTTC | CSVGMHTGTSFF
NA | TRBJ2-3 | TRBV27 | TGTGCCAGCAGTTTAAAGGACCCCCGCACAGATACGCAGTATTTT | CASSLKDPRTDTQYF
TRBD1 | TRBJ2-5 | TRBV7-3 | TGTGCCAGCAGCAACGACCCAGGGGGGACCCAGTACTTC | CASSNDPGGTQYF
TRBD2 | TRBJ2-1 | TRBV6-1 | TGTGCCAGCACCGGAGGGGGGTTAGCGGGAGATCCCTACAATGAGCAGTTCTTC | CASTGGGLAGDPYNEQFF
NA | TRBJ1-2 | TRBV7-6 | TGTGCCAGCAGCCCATTTACGCGGCAGGGTGACTATGGCTACACCTTC | CASSPFTRQGDYGYTF
TRBD2 | TRBJ2-3 | TRBV7-2 | TGTGCCAGCAGCTTAGCGGGAGGGCCCCCAGATACGCAGTATTTT | CASSLAGGPPDTQYF
TRBD1 | TRBJ2-7 | TRBV6-6 | TGTGCCAGCAGTCCGCAGGGCAGGGGGTCTTGGGAGCAGTACTTC | CASSPQGRGSWEQYF
NA | TRBJ2-1 | TRBV30 | TGTGCCTGGAGTGTATCCGGGTTCGCTGAGCAGTTCTTC | CAWSVSGFAEQFF